This T cell receptor beta chain was observed in a study of blood T cells in healthy people across ages. On this clonotype itself: Its antigen remains unidentified.

Germline loops: CDR1 MNHNY, CDR2 SVGAGI (reference sequence). V was clipped by 2 bases and J by 8 bases, with 12 bases between them. The CDR3 consists of 13 residues. Together with a sample-barcoded 5' primer, a J-beta primer mix was included in a second PCR lasting about 7 to 11 cycles. TCRdb recomputed calls from the 5' RACE reads with MiXCR, one row per CDR3 protein. Among about 940,000 distinct CDR3 sequences listed, around 49% were seen once. Study outcomes and limitations: Age brought a roughly linear fall in TCR beta diversity measured per million T cells.

Source material: blood. The source of this sequence is a man between 25 and 39 years old in good health. The gene calls are TRBV6-6 and TRBJ1-2; D unclear. CDR3: CASSYGRPGGYTF. CDR3 DNA: TGTGCCAGCAGTTACGGCAGGCCCGGGGGCTACACCTTC.